The 14 T cell receptor beta chains presented below share a single source sample, sequenced in a study of PD-L1 blockade in urothelial cancer (dated by TCRdb to 2016 to 2017). Read against the paper, the sample's time point label means: peripheral blood 6 weeks after treatment start. The library was produced with the immunoSEQ multiplex PCR assay. Entries here come from immuneACCESS through TCRdb and include only in-frame sequences with V and J called. Some clones fail to appear in such tables; in the studies checked, an unresolved V gene covers under half of the shortfall, and the cause of the remainder is unknown. Present in this sample are tens of thousands of clones, about 88% of which were seen just once. The ten largest clonotypes hold around 2.5% of the sample. This specimen was PBMCs, taken around atezolizumab (anti-PD-L1) treatment. The receptors were gathered from a man in his sixties or seventies with urothelial cancer.

The chain has TRBV5-6 and TRBJ2-1; TRBD2 agrees at 9 bases. The germline gives CDR1 SGHDT, CDR2 YYEEEE. The CDR3 consists of 16 residues. V lost 0 bases and J lost 3; bases outside the gene matches: 4. This chain's CDR3 is CASSLAETSGYNEQFF. The CDR3 region has the DNA TGTGCCAGCAGCTTGGCCGAGACTAGCGGCTACAATGAGCAGTTCTTC. Looking up the rest from reference TRBV5-6 and TRBJ2-1 gives the full variable domain: DAGVTQSPTHLIKTRGQQVTLRCSPKSGHDTVSWYQQALGQGPQFIFQYYEEEERQRGNFPDRFSGHQFPNYSSELNVNALLLGDSALYLCASSLAETSGYNEQFFGPGTRLTVL.

A single count supports this clone. This chain uses TRBV28 with TRBJ2-1, with a tentative D call TRBD2 (5 bases). V lost 5 bases and J lost 7, with 21 bases in between. This CDR3 is 16 amino acids long. Germline loops: CDR1 MDHEN, CDR2 SYDVKM. The CDR3 DNA follows: TGTGCCAGCAGTCGCCGTTTGGGGTCACTAGTTAATGAGCAGTTCTTC. Encoded protein: CASSRRLGSLVNEQFF.

The CDR3 region has the DNA TGTGCCAGCAGCGAACAGGGTCATGGCAATCAGCCCCAGCATTTT. Protein product: CASSEQGHGNQPQHF. The V gene is TRBV6-1, the J gene TRBJ1-5, with D perhaps matching TRBD1 (6 bases). The V gene's germline CDR1 is MNHNS and CDR2 SASEGT. The V end was cut by 6 bases, the J end by 2 bases, with 14 bases between. The CDR3 extends over 15 amino acids.

The chain uses TRBV9 and TRBJ2-1, with TRBD2 matching over 11 bases. This CDR3 region has 16 residues. Trimming removed 2 bases from V and 4 bases from J; junction bases left unmatched: 5. Germline loops: CDR1 SGDLS, CDR2 YYNGEE. Here the CDR3 DNA reads TGTGCCAGCAGCGTTCGGGGACTAGCGGTATACAATGAGCAGTTCTTC. Translation: CASSVRGLAVYNEQFF.

CDR3 region: CASRTEHLTEAFF. CDR3 sequence (DNA): TGTGCCAGCAGGACAGAGCACCTCACTGAAGCTTTCTTT. The chain joins TRBV2 to TRBJ1-1; the D gene is possibly TRBD1 (5 bases). The CDR3 runs to 13 residues. CDR1 and CDR2 (germline): SNHLY, FYNNEI. With 6 bases removed from V and 4 bases from J, the gap between germline ends came to 12 bases.

The chain links TRBV28 to TRBJ2-2; 7 bases line up with TRBD1. V trimming: 0 bases; J trimming: 7 bases; junction bases outside the gene matches: 5. CDR3 length equals 15 residues. Germline V CDR1 and CDR2: MDHEN, SYDVKM. For the CDR3, the DNA is TGTGCCAGCAGTTTATGGACAGGGCGTATCGGGGAGCTGTTTTTT. Residues: CASSLWTGRIGELFF. Variable domain in full (rest from reference TRBV28 and TRBJ2-2): DVKVTQSSRYLVKRTGEKVFLECVQDMDHENMFWYRQDPGLGLRLIYFSYDVKMKEKGDIPEGYSVSREKKERFSLILESASTNQTSMYLCASSLWTGRIGELFFGEGSRLTVL.

The V and J genes are TRBV18 and TRBJ2-5; D gene ambiguous. The germline V and J ends were trimmed by 0 bases and 1 base, with 6 bases remaining between them. Germline CDR1 and CDR2: KGHSH and LQKENI. CDR3 size: 14 residues. The CDR3 bases are TGTGCCAGCTCACCACCAACATCCCAAGAGACCCAGTACTTC. It specifies CASSPPTSQETQYF.

V usage is TRBV6-1 and J usage is TRBJ2-1; 10 positions agree with TRBD1. The CDR3 loop spans 15 amino acids. The V gene end was trimmed by 2 bases and the J gene end by 6 bases; junction bases not matched to a gene: 4. Germline V CDR1 and CDR2: MNHNS, SASEGT. As DNA, the CDR3 is TGTGCCAGCAGTGAACGAAGGACAGGGGGCAATGAGCAGTTCTTC. Amino acid sequence: CASSERRTGGNEQFF.

CDR3 nucleotides: TGCGCCAGCAGCTTCGACATAGCGGGAGAGAGCACAGATACGCAGTATTTT. Protein product: CASSFDIAGESTDTQYF. V gene TRBV5-1 combines with J gene TRBJ2-3; TRBD2 aligns across 9 bases. The junction had 7 bases not matched to a gene; V was cut back by 2 bases and J by 0 bases. There are 17 residues in the CDR3. The germline V gene has CDR1 SGHRS and CDR2 YFSETQ.

The chain uses TRBV27 and TRBJ2-5, with a possible D match to TRBD2 (6 bases). Deletions cut 10 bases from V and 5 bases from J, with 17 bases between. The CDR3 totals 13 residues. Germline CDR1 reads MNHEY; CDR2 reads SMNVEV (reference sequence). In DNA, the CDR3 is TGTGCCACCAAAGGGGCGGGAAGGGAGACCCAGTACTTC. This codes for CATKGAGRETQYF.

This chain links TRBV5-1 with TRBJ2-7, with D possibly matching TRBD2 (6 bases). V lost 0 bases and J lost 2, with 12 bases in between. The CDR3 spans 15 residues. Germline V gene sequence: CDR1 SGHRS, CDR2 YFSETQ. The CDR3 spells CASSLVASETYEQYF. DNA of the CDR3: TGCGCCAGCAGCTTGGTCGCTAGCGAGACCTACGAGCAGTACTTC.

The V call is TRBV28, the J call TRBJ1-5, with a possible D match to TRBD1 (6 bases). Trimming shortened V by 1 base and J by 6 bases, and 13 bases separated the two germline ends. The CDR3 is made up of 15 amino acids. Germline V gene sequence: CDR1 MDHEN, CDR2 SYDVKM. CDR3 residues: CASSLLQGRSQPQHF. The CDR3 DNA sequence: TGTGCCAGCAGTTTATTACAGGGACGATCTCAGCCCCAGCATTTT.

The chain links TRBV9 to TRBJ2-1; the D gene is possibly TRBD1 (5 bases). The germline CDR1 and CDR2 sequences are SGDLS and YYNGEE. V shed 0 bases and J shed 9 bases, with 16 bases lying between them. CDR3 length: 15 amino acids. The CDR3 DNA reads TGTGCCAGCAGCGTAGTGGTGGGGCGTGAAGTTGAGCAGTTCTTC. It encodes CASSVVVGREVEQFF.

The J gene is TRBJ2-5, the V gene TRBV30, with 8 bases lining up with TRBD1. The CDR3 has 13 residues. V lost 3 bases and J lost 5; bases outside the gene matches: 5. Germline-derived CDR1 and CDR2 are GTSNPN and SVGIG (reference sequence). For the CDR3, the DNA is TGTGCCTGGAGGGACAGGGTGGGGGAGACCCAGTACTTC. This encodes CAWRDRVGETQYF.